The rows below give T cell receptor beta chains drawn from one sample of a study of cytomegalovirus exposure and HLA in healthy donors. Produced via immunoSEQ multiplex PCR; TCRdb's table is partial and in-frame only. The table shows over 150,000 clones, with around 82% occurring only once. Material: PBMCs. These receptors originate from a boy younger than 10 in good health and CMV-seronegative. Each CDR3 is given with its conserved first and last residue. Fields, in order: CDR3 length, D gene, clone size, V gene, J gene, CDR3 protein, CDR3 DNA. D genes are given only for firm matches. Clone size appears in some rows only: once, few, many, or a class for an expanded clone.

14	NA	NA	TRBV27	TRBJ2-7	CASSLGGAIYEQYF	TGTGCCAGCAGTTTAGGAGGAGCTATCTACGAGCAGTACTTC
14	NA	once	TRBV27	TRBJ1-5	CASSYSYSNQPQHF	TGTGCCAGCAGTTACAGTTATAGCAATCAGCCCCAGCATTTT
12	TRBD1	NA	TRBV29-1	TRBJ1-3	CSVEVDRGTIYF	TGCAGCGTTGAGGTCGACAGGGGTACCATATATTTT
15	TRBD1	NA	TRBV5-5	TRBJ2-5	CASSGTGRVEETQYF	TGTGCCAGCAGCGGGACAGGGAGGGTTGAAGAGACCCAGTACTTC
11	NA	few	TRBV27	TRBJ1-1	CASSFGGSAFF	TGTGCCAGTAGTTTCGGGGGGTCAGCTTTCTTT
14	TRBD2	NA	TRBV5-1	TRBJ2-3	CASREGTSTDTQYF	TGCGCCAGCCGGGAGGGCACTAGCACAGATACGCAGTATTTT
15	NA	NA	TRBV27	TRBJ2-7	CASSSLQGFSYEQYF	TGTGCCAGCAGTTCCTTACAGGGATTCTCCTACGAGCAGTACTTC
15	TRBD1	once	TRBV10-3	TRBJ2-7	CATSYPGQTPYEQYF	TGTGCCACCTCTTACCCGGGACAGACTCCCTACGAGCAGTACTTC
14	TRBD1	NA	TRBV30	TRBJ1-2	CAWGRTGAGYGYTF	TGTGCCTGGGGCCGGACAGGGGCTGGCTATGGCTACACCTTC
15	NA	NA	TRBV5-5	TRBJ2-1	CASSLGHVELNEQFF	TGTGCCAGCAGCTTGGGTCACGTGGAGTTGAATGAGCAGTTCTTC
14	NA	NA	TRBV28	TRBJ2-7	CASSRGTGSYEQYF	TGTGCCAGCAGCCGCGGGACCGGGTCCTACGAGCAGTACTTC
16	TRBD2	NA	TRBV4-1	TRBJ2-1	CASSQAASGSENEQFF	TGCGCCAGCAGCCAAGCGGCTAGCGGGAGTGAAAATGAGCAGTTCTTC
15	TRBD1	once	TRBV6-1	TRBJ1-4	CASSVLTGGNEKLFF	TGTGCCAGCAGCGTGCTGACAGGGGGTAATGAAAAACTGTTTTTT
14	NA	NA	TRBV5-8	TRBJ1-2	CATYFRGTNYGYTF	TGTGCCACGTATTTCCGGGGGACTAACTATGGCTACACCTTC
14	NA	NA	TRBV14	TRBJ1-2	CASSQVAGPYGYTF	TGTGCCAGCAGCCAAGTGGCAGGGCCCTATGGCTACACCTTC
15	NA	once	TRBV6-5	TRBJ1-2	CASSYNREGSYGYTF	TGTGCCAGCAGTTACAACCGGGAGGGTTCCTATGGCTACACCTTC
16	NA	NA	TRBV6-5	TRBJ2-5	CASSYGSARQQETQYF	TGTGCCAGCAGTTACGGGTCCGCGCGACAGCAAGAGACCCAGTACTTC
17	NA	NA	TRBV4-2	TRBJ2-1	CASSQGPLGSLLNEQFF	TGTGCCAGCAGCCAAGGGCCCCTAGGAAGCCTCCTCAATGAGCAGTTCTTC
14	NA	NA	TRBV6-1	TRBJ1-5	CASNPAGGNQPQHF	TGTGCCAGCAATCCGGCAGGGGGCAATCAGCCCCAGCATTTT
15	TRBD1	NA	TRBV29-1	TRBJ2-7	CSVEVETGWSYEQYF	TGCAGCGTTGAAGTTGAGACAGGGTGGTCCTACGAGCAGTACTTC
13	NA	few	TRBV2	TRBJ1-1	CASSEVVRTEAFF	TGTGCCAGCAGTGAAGTCGTGAGAACTGAAGCTTTCTTT
18	TRBD1	NA	TRBV5-6	TRBJ2-5	CASSLDGTGPKWIGKQYF	TGTGCCAGCAGCTTGGACGGGACAGGGCCTAAGTGGATCGGGAAGCAGTACTTC
15	NA	NA	TRBV15	TRBJ2-3	CATSRVQGFTDTQYF	TGTGCCACCAGCAGAGTCCAGGGCTTCACAGATACGCAGTATTTT
14	NA	NA	TRBV28	TRBJ2-3	CASSPTRGRDTQYF	TGTGCCAGCAGTCCCACTCGGGGGAGGGATACGCAGTATTTT
15	NA	NA	TRBV5-1	TRBJ1-4	CASSFLQGGQEELFF	TGCGCCAGCAGCTTTCTACAGGGTGGCCAAGAGGAACTGTTTTTT
18	NA	NA	TRBV7-9	TRBJ1-1	CASSLARGWGVGDTEAFF	TGTGCCAGCAGCTTAGCCAGGGGTTGGGGAGTGGGTGACACTGAAGCTTTCTTT
15	TRBD2	NA	TRBV11-2	TRBJ2-3	CASSRRGRVTDTQYF	TGTGCCAGCAGCCGGCGCGGGAGAGTGACAGATACGCAGTATTTT
13	NA	NA	TRBV13	TRBJ1-5	CASSLSEGGPQHF	TGTGCCAGCAGCTTAAGCGAGGGAGGGCCCCAGCATTTT
14	NA	NA	TRBV15	TRBJ2-5	CATSRGTVPETQYF	TGTGCCACCAGCAGAGGGACAGTTCCAGAGACCCAGTACTTC
14	NA	NA	TRBV5-1	TRBJ1-1	CASSSGVGNTEAFF	TGCGCCAGCAGCTCAGGGGTCGGAAACACTGAAGCTTTCTTT
13	NA	NA	TRBV2	TRBJ2-5	CASSQTRGETQYF	TGTGCCAGCAGCCAGACTAGGGGAGAGACCCAGTACTTC
13	NA	once	TRBV6-5	TRBJ1-4	CASSLRQGEKLFF	TGTGCCAGCAGCCTCCGGCAGGGGGAAAAACTGTTTTTT
13	NA	NA	TRBV7-6	TRBJ2-7	CASSLGAHYEQYF	TGTGCCAGCAGCTTAGGGGCCCACTACGAGCAGTACTTC
14	NA	NA	TRBV9	TRBJ2-2	CASSSHLNTGELFF	TGTGCCAGCAGCTCTCACTTAAACACCGGGGAGCTGTTTTTT
13	NA	once	TRBV6-5	TRBJ2-1	CASSQTSFNEQFF	TGTGCCAGCAGCCAAACTAGTTTCAATGAGCAGTTCTTC
15	TRBD1	NA	TRBV10-2	TRBJ2-7	CASSESGGRSYEQYF	TGCGCCAGCAGTGAATCAGGGGGTCGTTCCTACGAGCAGTACTTC
11	NA	NA	TRBV20-1	TRBJ2-7	CSGTSSSGQYF	TGCAGTGGTACCTCCTCGAGCGGGCAGTACTTC
11	NA	NA	TRBV20-1	TRBJ1-2	CSVSRDDGYTF	TGCAGTGTAAGCAGGGATGATGGCTACACCTTC
16	NA	NA	TRBV28	TRBJ1-1	CASSYLLEGGNTEAFF	TGTGCCAGCAGTTACCTATTGGAGGGAGGGAACACTGAAGCTTTCTTT
18	TRBD2	once	TRBV5-5	TRBJ2-1	CASRIVSGRPQSYNEQFF	TGTGCCAGCAGAATAGTTAGCGGGAGGCCACAATCCTACAATGAGCAGTTCTTC
15	NA	NA	TRBV5-4	TRBJ2-2	CASSLFGQSTGELFF	TGTGCCAGCAGCTTGTTTGGACAGAGTACCGGGGAGCTGTTTTTT
16	NA	NA	TRBV10-3	TRBJ1-2	CAISESRAGTNYGYTF	TGTGCCATCAGTGAGTCGAGGGCAGGAACGAACTATGGCTACACCTTC
16	NA	NA	TRBV27	TRBJ1-4	CASSLSLSATNEKLFF	TGTGCCAGCAGTTTATCCCTCAGTGCAACTAATGAAAAACTGTTTTTT
20	TRBD2	NA	TRBV12-5	TRBJ2-7	CASGLVLWLAGVRYAYEQYF	TGTGCTAGTGGTTTGGTACTCTGGCTAGCGGGAGTGAGATACGCCTACGAGCAGTACTTC
11	NA	NA	TRBV20-1	TRBJ2-3	CSALLGDTQYF	TGCAGTGCCTTACTCGGAGATACGCAGTATTTT
15	TRBD2	NA	TRBV5-1	TRBJ2-7	CASSPGTSGFYEQYF	TGCGCCAGCAGCCCAGGGACTAGCGGGTTCTACGAGCAGTACTTC
13	NA	NA	TRBV10-3	TRBJ2-3	CAISERETDTQYF	TGTGCCATCAGTGAACGGGAGACAGATACGCAGTATTTT
13	NA	NA	TRBV29-1	TRBJ1-1	CSVGDSARGEAFF	TGCAGCGTTGGAGACAGCGCCCGAGGTGAAGCTTTCTTT
17	NA	NA	TRBV7-5	TRBJ2-1	CARSTGTSGSSYNEQFF	TGTGCCAGAAGCACCGGGACTAGCGGGAGCTCCTACAATGAGCAGTTCTTC
16	TRBD1	NA	TRBV9	TRBJ2-3	CASSVGRGRSTDTQYF	TGTGCCAGCAGCGTAGGCAGGGGGCGAAGCACAGATACGCAGTATTTT
15	TRBD2	NA	TRBV9	TRBJ2-2	CASSVAQRESGELFF	TGTGCCAGCAGCGTAGCGCAGCGGGAGTCCGGGGAGCTGTTTTTT
12	NA	NA	TRBV5-1	TRBJ2-7	CASSLGDYEQYF	TGCGCCAGCAGCTTGGGAGACTACGAGCAGTACTTC
15	NA	once	TRBV4-1	TRBJ1-3	CASSQGTREPNTIYF	TGCGCCAGCAGCCAAGGTACGAGGGAACCAAACACCATATATTTT
15	NA	few	TRBV5-1	TRBJ2-6	CASSQTTAGANVLTF	TGCGCCAGCAGCCAGACTACGGCTGGGGCCAACGTCCTGACTTTC
12	TRBD2	NA	TRBV11-2	TRBJ2-7	CASSPSGGEQYF	TGTGCCAGCAGCCCTAGCGGGGGGGAGCAGTACTTC
18	TRBD2	NA	TRBV7-9	TRBJ2-7	CASNPGLAGGPALYEQYF	TGTGCCAGCAACCCGGGACTAGCGGGAGGGCCGGCCCTCTACGAGCAGTACTTC
17	TRBD1	few	TRBV27	TRBJ2-7	CASSFLPGQGQGYEQYF	TGTGCCAGCAGTTTCCTCCCAGGTCAGGGACAGGGTTACGAGCAGTACTTC
13	TRBD1	NA	TRBV9	TRBJ1-2	CASSVRTGEGYTF	TGTGCCAGCAGCGTCCGGACAGGGGAAGGCTACACCTTC